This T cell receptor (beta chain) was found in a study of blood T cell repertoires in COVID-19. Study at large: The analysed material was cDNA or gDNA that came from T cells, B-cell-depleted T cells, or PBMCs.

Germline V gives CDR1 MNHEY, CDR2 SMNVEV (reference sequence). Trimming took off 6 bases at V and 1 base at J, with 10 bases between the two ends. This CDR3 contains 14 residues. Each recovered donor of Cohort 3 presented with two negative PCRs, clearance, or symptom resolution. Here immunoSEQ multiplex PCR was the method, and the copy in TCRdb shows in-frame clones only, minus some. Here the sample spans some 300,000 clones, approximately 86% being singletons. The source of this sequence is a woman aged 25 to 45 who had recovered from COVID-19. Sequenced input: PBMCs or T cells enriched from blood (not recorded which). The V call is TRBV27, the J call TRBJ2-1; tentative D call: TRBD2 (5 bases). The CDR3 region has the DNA TGTGCCAGCAGAGAGGGAGATTCCTACAATGAGCAGTTCTTC. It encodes CASREGDSYNEQFF.